Presented here are 10 T cell receptor beta chains from one specimen sequenced in a study of blood T cell repertoires in COVID-19. Some clones are missing from TCRdb's copy, which holds only in-frame ones; the method was immunoSEQ multiplex PCR. The repertoire has about 480,000 clones, 88% of them found once; the top ten carry approximately 1.8%. Sequences were obtained from PBMCs or T cells enriched from blood (not recorded which). The receptor source for this set is a woman aged 40 to 55 who had recovered from COVID-19.

This clone was observed a handful of times. The rearrangement joins TRBV4-3 to TRBJ1-4; 7 bases are shared with TRBD1. Unmatched junction bases numbered 8, after V lost 3 bases and J lost 4 bases. From germline, CDR1 is LGHNA and CDR2 YSLEER. The CDR3 covers 16 residues. CDR3 protein: CASSQARQGHNEKLFF. The DNA for the CDR3 is TGCGCCAGCAGCCAGGCTAGACAGGGACATAATGAAAAACTGTTTTTT.

This sequence joins TRBV18 and TRBJ2-5; weak D call: TRBD2 (6 bases). Germline-derived CDR1 and CDR2 are KGHSH and LQKENI. The CDR3 has 14 residues. Deletions cut 0 bases from V and 2 bases from J, with 7 bases between. As DNA, the CDR3 is TGTGCCAGCTCACCACCGACTAGACAAGAGACCCAGTACTTC. It translates to CASSPPTRQETQYF.

The V gene is TRBV5-8, the J gene TRBJ2-7, with 10 bases lining up with TRBD1. The CDR3 covers 15 residues. V lost 0 bases, J lost 3 bases, and 3 bases stayed unmatched. The germline CDR1 and CDR2 sequences are SGHTS and YDEGEE. CDR3 DNA sequence: TGTGCCAGCAGCTTGGCGGGACAGGGGCGCTACGAGCAGTACTTC. Amino acids: CASSLAGQGRYEQYF.

The chain employs TRBV19 and TRBJ2-2, with TRBD1 identical over 11 bases. This CDR3 has 16 residues. V shed 7 bases and J 4 bases; nucleotides not matched to a gene: 8. Germline CDR1 and CDR2: LNHDA and SQIVND (reference sequence). The CDR3 region is CASNYGQGAGTGELFF. The CDR3 DNA sequence: TGTGCCAGTAATTACGGACAGGGGGCGGGCACCGGGGAGCTGTTTTTT. The whole variable domain, remainder taken from reference TRBV19 and TRBJ2-2, is DGGITQSPKYLFRKEGQNVTLSCEQNLNHDAMYWYRQDPGQGLRLIYYSQIVNDFQKGDIAEGYSVSREKKESFPLTVTSAQKNPTAFYLCASNYGQGAGTGELFFGEGSRLTVL.

The chain links TRBV11-3 to TRBJ2-1, with D possibly being TRBD1 (6 bases). V was clipped by 1 base and J by 8 bases, with 12 bases between them. From germline, CDR1 is SGHNT and CDR2 YENEEA. CDR3 length: 14 amino acids. The CDR3 region is CASSLVIQGHEQFF. CDR3 in DNA: TGTGCCAGCAGCTTAGTTATACAGGGCCATGAGCAGTTCTTC. Together with reference TRBV11-3 and TRBJ2-1, the CDR3 gives the full variable domain: EAGVVQSPRYKIIEKKQPVAFWCNPISGHNTLYWYLQNLGQGPELLIRYENEEAVDDSQLPKDRFSAERLKGVDSTLKIQPAELGDSAVYLCASSLVIQGHEQFFGPGTRLTVL.

The chain joins TRBV4-2 to TRBJ2-5; 11 bases are shared with TRBD2. V was clipped by 4 bases and J by 3 bases; unmatched bases: 13. In germline, CDR1 is LGHNA, CDR2 YNFKEQ. This CDR3 is built from 18 residues. CDR3 protein: CASSPATSGRGGEETQYF. CDR3 nucleotides: TGTGCCAGCAGCCCAGCCACTAGCGGGAGAGGGGGGGAAGAGACCCAGTACTTC.

The chain combines TRBV7-9 with TRBJ2-7; 7 bases align to TRBD1. Germline CDR1 is SEHNR and CDR2 is FQNEAQ (reference sequence). This CDR3 comprises 13 residues. With V trimmed by 3 bases and J by 5 bases, 4 bases remained unmatched. The CDR3 reads CASSLRGLDEQYF. The CDR3 coding sequence is TGTGCCAGCAGCTTGAGGGGGCTCGACGAGCAGTACTTC.

The chain carries TRBV10-3 and TRBJ2-1; possibly TRBD2 for D (5 bases). Trimming removed 4 bases at V and 3 bases at J, with 16 bases between. The CDR3 runs 16 residues. Germline V lookup: CDR1 ENHRY, CDR2 SYGVKD. The CDR3 region is CAISGQEGVFYNEQFF. In nucleotides, the CDR3 is TGTGCCATCAGTGGACAAGAGGGAGTGTTCTACAATGAGCAGTTCTTC.

The chain couples TRBV6-2 or TRBV6-3 to TRBJ2-3, with D unresolved. CDR1 and CDR2 from the germline V gene are MNHEY and SVGEGT. The CDR3 consists of 14 residues. V was pared by 0 bases and J by 4 bases, with 8 bases between. This CDR3 reads CASSYSSSADTQYF. The CDR3 DNA reads as TGTGCCAGCAGTTACTCGAGTTCGGCAGATACGCAGTATTTT.

This clone was seen just once. The chain is built from TRBV14 and TRBJ1-4; 8 bases agree with TRBD1. Germline CDR1 and CDR2: SGHDN and FVKESK. CDR3 length equals 15 residues. The V segment lost 4 bases and the J segment 7 bases; nucleotides outside the gene matches: 8. CDR3 nucleotides: TGTGCCAGCAGCCCCCTCAGGGGGCTTGGTGAAAAACTGTTTTTT. Translation: CASSPLRGLGEKLFF.